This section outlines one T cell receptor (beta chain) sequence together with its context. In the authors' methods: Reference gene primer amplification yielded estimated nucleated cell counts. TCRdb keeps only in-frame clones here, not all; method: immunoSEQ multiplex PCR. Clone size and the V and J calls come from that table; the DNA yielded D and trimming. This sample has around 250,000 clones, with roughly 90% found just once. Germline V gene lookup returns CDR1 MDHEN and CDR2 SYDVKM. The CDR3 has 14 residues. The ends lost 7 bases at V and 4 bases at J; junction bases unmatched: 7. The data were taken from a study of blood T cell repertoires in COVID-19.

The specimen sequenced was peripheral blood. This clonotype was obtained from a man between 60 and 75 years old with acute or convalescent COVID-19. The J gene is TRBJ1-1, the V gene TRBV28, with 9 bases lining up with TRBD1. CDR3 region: CASKPGQGSTEAFF. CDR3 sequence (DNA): TGTGCCAGCAAACCGGGACAGGGAAGCACTGAAGCTTTCTTT.